Listed here are 17 T cell receptor beta chains from one sample, sequenced in a study of T cells in Graves' hyperthyroidism and ophthalmopathy. Researchers took RNA transcripts and amplified the TCR beta CDR3 regions from them. First-round RT-PCR of the TCR CDR3 relied on the HTBI primer set. TCRdb processed the multiplex PCR reads anew with MiXCR; each CDR3 protein has one entry. This repertoire shows approximately 400,000 distinct CDR3 sequences, 20% to 30% found once; its top ten account for around 70%. Sequences were obtained from blood. Receptors originate from a man aged 45-60 years with Graves' hyperthyroidism.

This clonotype came up many times. The rearrangement joins TRBV29-1 to TRBJ2-7; D tentatively reads TRBD1 or TRBD2 (6 bases each). CDR1 SQVTM and CDR2 ANQGSEA come from the germline V gene. This CDR3 has 12 amino acids. Trimming took off 4 bases at V and 6 bases at J, with 13 bases between the two ends. CDR3 amino acids: CSVVGGTAEQYF. CDR3 sequence (DNA): TGCAGCGTTGTAGGGGGGACGGCCGAGCAGTACTTC.

This clonotype has more than one count but fewer than ten. The chain is built from TRBV5-1 and TRBJ2-1; D might be TRBD1 (5 bases). CDR3 size: 15 residues. CDR1 and CDR2 (germline): SGHRS, YFSETQ. The V end lost 5 bases, the J end lost 0 bases, and 12 bases lay between the germline ends. The CDR3 sequence: CASRDTSSSYNEQFF. The DNA for the CDR3 is TGCGCCAGCAGGGACACTTCGAGCTCCTACAATGAGCAGTTCTTC.

At least ten counts were recorded for this clonotype. The genes are TRBV7-2 and TRBJ1-1; weak D call: TRBD1 (5 bases). The germline V gene encodes CDR1 SGHTA and CDR2 FQGNSA. The V and J ends lost 5 bases and 6 bases respectively, with 13 bases between them. The CDR3 spans 13 residues. CDR3 in DNA: TGTGCCAGCAGCGGCGCGGGGGTATCTGAAGCTTTCTTT. This gives the protein CASSGAGVSEAFF.

This clonotype was recorded many times. This rearrangement joins TRBV7-2 to TRBJ2-1; D is unclear. CDR1 is SGHTA, CDR2 FQGNSA, per germline. This CDR3 is built from 13 residues. V was shortened by 1 base and J by 6 bases, with 7 bases between the two germline ends. The CDR3 coding sequence is TGTGCCAGCAGCTTAGTGTCTACCAATGAGCAGTTCTTC. Translation: CASSLVSTNEQFF.

The chain joins TRBV11-2 to TRBJ2-3; TRBD2 agrees at 8 bases. The germline CDR1 and CDR2 sequences are SGHAT and FQNNGV. The CDR3 covers 16 residues. Trimming at V came to 4 bases and at J to 5 bases, leaving 11 bases not matched to a gene. CDR3 bases: TGTGCCAGCAGCTCCCCCCTGAAGCGGGGGAAAGATACGCAGTATTTT. Protein product: CASSSPLKRGKDTQYF. The full variable domain, completed using reference TRBV11-2 and TRBJ2-3, is EAGVAQSPRYKIIEKRQSVAFWCNPISGHATLYWYQQILGQGPKLLIQFQNNGVVDDSQLPKDRFSAERLKGVDSTLKIQPAKLEDSAVYLCASSSPLKRGKDTQYFGPGTRLTVL.

This chain links TRBV2 with TRBJ2-5; D unresolved. The CDR3 consists of 12 residues. V shed 5 bases and J shed 2 bases, with 6 bases lying between them. Germline assignment: CDR1 SNHLY and CDR2 FYNNEI. This CDR3 is CASSQIQETQYF. Here the CDR3 DNA reads TGTGCCAGCAGTCAAATACAAGAGACCCAGTACTTC.

A note on this clonotype: A much larger clone lies a single base off, so this may be a read error. This sequence joins TRBV18 and TRBJ1-1, with D unresolved. V dropped 2 bases and J dropped 1 base, with 8 bases sitting between them. CDR3 length: 14 amino acids. Germline assignment: CDR1 KGHSH and CDR2 LQKENI. The CDR3 DNA reads TGTGCCAGCTCACCAAGGGCAGAGAACACTGAAGCTTTCTTT. Translating gives CASSPRAENTEAFF.

This clonotype was found many times. Here the CDR3 reads CASSAGTEETQYF. CDR3 nucleotide sequence: TGTGCCAGCAGCGCTGGGACAGAAGAGACCCAGTACTTC. The chain has TRBV7-2 and TRBJ2-5; 7 positions match TRBD1. Germline CDR1 and CDR2: SGHTA and FQGNSA. CDR3 size: 13 residues. Trimming at V came to 5 bases and at J to 3 bases, leaving 3 bases not matched to a gene.

This clonotype was seen a handful of times. V is TRBV7-2 and J is TRBJ2-4; 10 bases match TRBD2. CDR1 and CDR2 from the germline V gene are SGHTA and FQGNSA. Trimming cost V 2 bases and J 2 bases; bases outside gene matches: 6. The CDR3 totals 17 residues. CDR3 sequence: CASSLLAGDISKNIQYF. The CDR3 coding sequence is TGTGCCAGCAGCTTACTAGCGGGAGATATATCCAAAAACATTCAGTACTTC.

The chain is built from TRBV4-1 and TRBJ2-4, with TRBD2 as a possible D gene (5 bases). The CDR3 totals 16 residues. Looked up from germline, CDR1 is MGHRA and CDR2 is YSYEKL. The V and J ends lost 3 bases and 2 bases respectively, with 14 bases between them. The CDR3 loop reads CASSQNRGSTKNIQYF. For the CDR3, the DNA is TGCGCCAGCAGCCAGAATCGAGGGTCGACCAAAAACATTCAGTACTTC.

This clonotype was observed many times. The chain employs TRBV7-3 and TRBJ2-3, with 7 bases identical to TRBD2. CDR1 is SGHTA, CDR2 FQGTGA, per germline. CDR3 length equals 14 residues. The trim removed 5 bases at V and 4 bases at J, leaving 6 bases unmatched. CDR3 sequence: CASSAAGAADTQYF. The CDR3 region has the DNA TGTGCCAGCAGCGCGGCGGGAGCCGCAGATACGCAGTATTTT.

The chain employs TRBV7-9 and TRBJ2-7, with D possibly TRBD1 on 5 matching bases. Trimming pared 0 bases from V and 7 bases from J, leaving 13 bases between. The CDR3 covers 14 residues. Germline V gene lookup returns CDR1 SEHNR and CDR2 FQNEAQ (reference sequence). In DNA, the CDR3 is TGTGCCAGCAGCTTAGCGACCAGGGCAAGGGAGCAGTACTTC. Translation gives CASSLATRAREQYF.

This clonotype was recorded many times. J is TRBJ2-7 and V is TRBV3-1; 8 positions match TRBD2. V lost 1 base and J lost 4; bases outside the gene matches: 6. Germline V gene lookup returns CDR1 LGHDT and CDR2 YNNKEL (reference sequence). The CDR3 extends over 15 amino acids. The CDR3 spells CASSQGPAGEYEQYF. The DNA for the CDR3 is TGTGCCAGCAGCCAAGGGCCAGCGGGAGAATACGAGCAGTACTTC.

V gene TRBV6-1 combines with J gene TRBJ2-1; 8 nucleotides line up with TRBD1. This CDR3 has 14 amino acids. In germline, CDR1 is MNHNS, CDR2 SASEGT. V shed 5 bases and J 9 bases; nucleotides not matched to a gene: 9. CDR3 DNA sequence: TGTGCCAGCAGTACGGACAGGGTAGTCAGTGAGCAGTTCTTC. It encodes CASSTDRVVSEQFF.

This clonotype was observed a few times. The rearrangement uses TRBV7-3 and TRBJ2-1, with D maybe TRBD1 (5 bases). Between the trimmed V and J ends, which lost 2 bases and 8 bases, there was a span of 16 bases. CDR1 SGHTA and CDR2 FQGTGA come from the germline V gene. CDR3 size: 15 residues. In nucleotides, the CDR3 is TGTGCCAGCAGCTTATCTTCCCCAGCAGGGCATGAGCAGTTCTTC. Translated, it gives CASSLSSPAGHEQFF.

The chain is built from TRBV14 and TRBJ2-1, with TRBD2 matching 9 bases. The CDR3 runs 15 residues. Looked up from germline, CDR1 is SGHDN and CDR2 is FVKESK. After removal of 1 base from V and 8 bases from J, the junction contained 6 bases not matched to a gene. The CDR3 loop is CASSQGASGIDEQFF. The CDR3 DNA is TGTGCCAGCAGCCAAGGTGCTAGCGGGATAGATGAGCAGTTCTTC.

The V gene is TRBV7-2, the J gene TRBJ2-5; 9 nucleotides line up with TRBD1. After removal of 5 bases from V and 2 bases from J, the junction contained 6 bases not matched to a gene. The CDR3 runs 15 residues. From germline, CDR1 is SGHTA and CDR2 FQGNSA. Here the CDR3 reads CASSTQGALQETQYF. The CDR3 DNA reads TGTGCCAGCAGCACACAGGGGGCACTACAAGAGACCCAGTACTTC.